This TCR beta chain was captured by sequencing in a study of human T cells and chemical hapten exposure. Study-level background: Upper-back patches of 0.01% DPC were read at 6 days. General study results and limits: Expanded TCRs made up significantly more big CDR3 similarity clusters than controls did.

The CDR3 has 15 amino acids. Germline CDR1 and CDR2: MNHNY and SVGAGI (reference sequence). V was clipped by 7 bases and J by 6 bases; unmatched bases: 12. This clonotype was picked up many times. Its antigen is not known. Unique molecular identifiers were attached to individual cDNA molecules during library preparation. TCRdb passed the RACE reads through MiXCR, listing each CDR3 protein once. In the table there are 95,000 to 100,000 distinct CDR3 sequences, about 10% of which are singletons. Time point reported: pre-sensitization, week 0. Stated treatment: therapeutic diphenylcyclopropenone sensitization with weekly scalp DPC.

The clonotype was recovered from a woman aged 60-70 years with alopecia areata. Some clones in this sample may be carry-over from other donors' samples. The chain recombines TRBV6-6 with TRBJ1-5; 7 bases agree with TRBD1. Source: whole blood, taken in connection with sensitization to the hapten diphenylcyclopropenone (DPC). The CDR3 DNA is TGTGCCAGCACCAAAGGTAGGGGGCTCTTTCAGCCCCAGCATTTT. Translation gives CASTKGRGLFQPQHF.